These 13 T cell receptor beta chains were all obtained from the same sample, sequenced in a study of T cell responses to AZD1222 COVID-19 vaccine. The assay was immunoSEQ multiplex PCR, and TCRdb's table has in-frame clones only and misses some. Here the sample spans about 110,000 clones, roughly 90% being singletons. The sample consisted of peripheral blood, taken on day 0 of AZD1222 vaccination. These receptors all stem from an adult in good health.

The V call is TRBV19, the J call TRBJ1-4, with a weak D call TRBD1 (5 bases). V lost 5 bases to trimming and J lost 5 bases, with 12 bases between them. The CDR3 has 14 residues. CDR1 and CDR2 from the germline V gene are LNHDA and SQIVND (reference sequence). Written as DNA, the CDR3 is TGTGCCAGTAGTCGCCGGGGGGGGAATGAAAAACTGTTTTTT. Translating gives CASSRRGGNEKLFF.

The CDR3 loop is CASSQAQTGRGYTF. Here the CDR3 DNA reads TGTGCCAGCAGCCAAGCTCAGACAGGCAGGGGCTACACCTTC. The rearrangement links TRBV3-1 (or the pseudogene TRBV3-2) to TRBJ1-2; weak D call: TRBD1 (6 bases). Per the germline V gene, CDR1 is LGHDT and CDR2 is YNNKEL (reference sequence). This CDR3 is built from 14 residues. The V gene lost 1 base and the J gene lost 8 bases, with 14 bases spanning the gap.

J is TRBJ1-2 and V is TRBV2, with TRBD1 matching 7 bases. Germline trimming cut 7 bases from V and 4 bases from J; bases unmatched to any gene: 9. The CDR3 covers 14 residues. The germline gives CDR1 SNHLY, CDR2 FYNNEI. CDR3 in DNA: TGTGCCAGCACCGAGGCCAGGGGGGCCTATGGCTACACCTTC. Translation gives CASTEARGAYGYTF.

This chain links TRBV29-1 with TRBJ1-1; 7 bases line up with TRBD1. Looked up from germline, CDR1 is SQVTM and CDR2 is ANQGSEA. The CDR3 is made up of 13 amino acids. V lost 5 bases to trimming and J lost 8 bases; unmatched junction nucleotides: 11. As DNA, the CDR3 is TGCAGCGTTCTCGGAGCTCAGGGGGGAGAAGCTTTCTTT. Translating it yields CSVLGAQGGEAFF.

This chain connects TRBV6-2 or TRBV6-3 to TRBJ1-5; a possible D gene is TRBD1 (6 bases). The V end was cut by 2 bases, the J end by 3 bases, with 11 bases between. This CDR3 has 15 residues. Germline values: CDR1 MNHEY, CDR2 SVGEGT. CDR3 coding DNA: TGTGCCAGCAGTTACCATACAGGGTCCAATCAGCCCCAGCATTTT. The encoded protein is CASSYHTGSNQPQHF.

This sequence joins TRBV7-2 and TRBJ2-2, with D unresolved. The CDR3 extends over 16 amino acids. The germline V and J ends were trimmed by 1 base and 1 base, with 10 bases remaining between them. Germline assignment: CDR1 SGHTA and CDR2 FQGNSA. The CDR3 region is CASSLVGTMNTGELFF. In DNA form, the CDR3 reads TGTGCCAGCAGCTTAGTAGGCACGATGAACACCGGGGAGCTGTTTTTT.

V usage is TRBV3-1 (or the pseudogene TRBV3-2) and J usage is TRBJ2-3; D remains ambiguous. Between the trimmed V and J ends, which lost 7 bases and 4 bases, there was a span of 6 bases. The CDR3 consists of 11 residues. In germline, CDR1 is LGHDT, CDR2 YNNKEL (reference sequence). The CDR3 coding sequence is TGTGCCAGCAAGGAAGCAGATACGCAGTATTTT. This encodes CASKEADTQYF.

V and J are TRBV15 and TRBJ2-4; D possibly corresponds to TRBD2 (6 bases). The germline gives CDR1 LNHNV, CDR2 YYDKDF (reference sequence). The length of the CDR3 is 14 residues. Trimming cost V 1 base and J 5 bases, with 9 bases left between them. The CDR3 coding sequence is TGTGCCACCAGCAGAGGGCCGGGAGAAAACATTCAGTACTTC. This gives the protein CATSRGPGENIQYF.

A few counts support this clone. V usage is TRBV19 and J usage is TRBJ2-5; TRBD2 aligns across 13 bases. J lost 5 bases, V lost 11 bases, and 5 bases had no gene match. Germline values: CDR1 LNHDA, CDR2 SQIVND (reference sequence). The CDR3 spans 13 residues. CDR3 sequence (DNA): TGTGCCCCCCAACTAGCGGGAGGGGAGACCCAGTACTTC. This encodes CAPQLAGGETQYF.

The V and J genes are TRBV4-3 and TRBJ2-5; D not resolved. The germline CDR1 and CDR2 sequences are LGHNA and YSLEER. This CDR3 region has 15 residues. Trimming shortened V by 4 bases and J by 4 bases, and 16 bases separated the two germline ends. The CDR3 is CASSLFAGTGETQYF. CDR3 nucleotide sequence: TGCGCCAGCAGCCTTTTCGCCGGAACGGGAGAGACCCAGTACTTC.

J is TRBJ1-1 and V is TRBV5-1, with D possibly matching TRBD1 (5 bases). The germline CDR1 and CDR2 sequences are SGHRS and YFSETQ. With 2 bases removed from V and 6 bases from J, the gap between germline ends came to 8 bases. The CDR3 is made up of 12 amino acids. The CDR3 region has the DNA TGCGCCAGCAGCTTCGGGGCGTCTGAAGCTTTCTTT. Protein product: CASSFGASEAFF. Supplemented by reference TRBV5-1 and TRBJ1-1, the full variable domain reads KAGVTQTPRYLIKTRGQQVTLSCSPISGHRSVSWYQQTPGQGLQFLFEYFSETQRNKGNFPGRFSGRQFSNSRSEMNVSTLELGDSALYLCASSFGASEAFFGQGTRLTVV.

The genes are TRBV6-1 and TRBJ2-7; 7 bases fit TRBD2. From germline, CDR1 is MNHNS and CDR2 SASEGT. The junction had 14 bases not matched to a gene; V was cut back by 2 bases and J by 4 bases. This CDR3 region has 17 residues. In nucleotides, the CDR3 is TGTGCCAGCAGTGAACCCGTGGGAGGGAATATGGGTTACGAGCAGTACTTC. Its translation is CASSEPVGGNMGYEQYF.

In DNA form, the CDR3 reads TGTGCCAGCAGCTATCTAGCGGGAGGCGAGACCCAGTACTTC. Its translation: CASSYLAGGETQYF. This chain links TRBV27 with TRBJ2-5; 11 nucleotides agree with TRBD2. The germline CDR1 and CDR2 sequences are MNHEY and SMNVEV (reference sequence). The CDR3 consists of 14 residues. Unmatched junction bases numbered 5, after V lost 6 bases and J lost 5 bases.